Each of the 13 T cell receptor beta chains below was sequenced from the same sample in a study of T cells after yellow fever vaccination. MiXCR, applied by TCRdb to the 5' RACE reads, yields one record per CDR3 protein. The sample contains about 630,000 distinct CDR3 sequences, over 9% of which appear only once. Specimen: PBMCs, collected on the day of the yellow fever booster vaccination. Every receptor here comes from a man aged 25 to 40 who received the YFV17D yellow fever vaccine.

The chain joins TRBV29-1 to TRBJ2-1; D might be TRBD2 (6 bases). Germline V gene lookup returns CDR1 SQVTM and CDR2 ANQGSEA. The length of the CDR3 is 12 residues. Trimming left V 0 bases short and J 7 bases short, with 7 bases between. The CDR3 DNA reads TGCAGCGTTGAAGAGGGGGGTAATGAGCAGTTCTTC. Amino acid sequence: CSVEEGGNEQFF.

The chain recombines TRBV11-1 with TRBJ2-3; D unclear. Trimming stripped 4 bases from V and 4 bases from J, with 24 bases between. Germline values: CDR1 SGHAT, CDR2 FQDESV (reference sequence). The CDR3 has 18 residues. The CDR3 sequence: CASSSRPELRERADTQYF. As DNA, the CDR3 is TGTGCCAGCAGCTCCAGACCGGAACTTCGCGAACGGGCAGATACGCAGTATTTT.

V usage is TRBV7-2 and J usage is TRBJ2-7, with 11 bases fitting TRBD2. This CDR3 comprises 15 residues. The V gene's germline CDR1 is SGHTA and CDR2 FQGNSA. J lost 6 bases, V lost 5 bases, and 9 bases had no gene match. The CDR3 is CASSATSGSYPEQYF. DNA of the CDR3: TGTGCCAGCAGCGCCACTAGCGGGAGTTATCCCGAGCAGTACTTC.

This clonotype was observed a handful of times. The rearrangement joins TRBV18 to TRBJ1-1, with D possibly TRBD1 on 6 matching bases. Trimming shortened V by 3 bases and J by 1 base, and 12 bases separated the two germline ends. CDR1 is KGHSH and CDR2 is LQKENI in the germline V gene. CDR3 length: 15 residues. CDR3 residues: CASSPITGTNTEAFF. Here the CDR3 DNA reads TGTGCCAGCTCACCGATTACAGGGACGAACACTGAAGCTTTCTTT. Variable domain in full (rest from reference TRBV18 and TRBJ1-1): NAGVMQNPRHLVRRRGQEARLRCSPMKGHSHVYWYRQLPEEGLKFMVYLQKENIIDESGMPKERFSAEFPKEGPSILRIQQVVRGDSAAYFCASSPITGTNTEAFFGQGTRLTVV.

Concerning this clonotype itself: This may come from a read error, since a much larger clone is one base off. The CDR3: CASSQDIVAHQPQHF. CDR3 sequence (DNA): TGCGCCAGCAGCCAAGATATTGTGGCCCATCAGCCCCAGCATTTT. The V call is TRBV4-3, the J call TRBJ1-5, with no clear D. The CDR3 is 15 residues long. V lost 0 bases and J lost 5, with 11 bases in between. Germline CDR1 reads LGHNA; CDR2 reads YSLEER.

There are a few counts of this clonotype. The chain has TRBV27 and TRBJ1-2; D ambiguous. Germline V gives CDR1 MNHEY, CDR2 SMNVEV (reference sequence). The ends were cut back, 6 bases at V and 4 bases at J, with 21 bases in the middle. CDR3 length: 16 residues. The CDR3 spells CASSQYGSPEVYGYTF. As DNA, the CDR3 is TGTGCCAGCAGCCAGTACGGTTCACCGGAGGTCTATGGCTACACCTTC.

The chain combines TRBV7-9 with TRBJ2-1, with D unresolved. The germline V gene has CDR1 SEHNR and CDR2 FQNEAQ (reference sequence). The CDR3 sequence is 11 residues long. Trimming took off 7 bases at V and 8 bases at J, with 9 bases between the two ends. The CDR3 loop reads CASTLSYEQFF. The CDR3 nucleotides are TGTGCCAGCACGCTAAGCTATGAGCAGTTCTTC.

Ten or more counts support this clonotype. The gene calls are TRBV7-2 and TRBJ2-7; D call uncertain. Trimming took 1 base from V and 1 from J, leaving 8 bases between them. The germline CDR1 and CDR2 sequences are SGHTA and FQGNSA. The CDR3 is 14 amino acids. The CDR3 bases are TGTGCCAGCAGCTTAGAAGCCCATTCCTACGAGCAGTACTTC. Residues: CASSLEAHSYEQYF.

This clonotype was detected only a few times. DNA of the CDR3: TGTGCCAGCAGCGTTACGGGCGGGAGGGCCGAATATGAGCAGTTCTTC. Its protein is CASSVTGGRAEYEQFF. The chain recombines TRBV9 with TRBJ2-1, with TRBD2 matching 9 bases. The CDR3 runs to 16 residues. The germline gives CDR1 SGDLS, CDR2 YYNGEE. The V gene end was trimmed by 2 bases and the J gene end by 8 bases; junction bases not matched to a gene: 11.

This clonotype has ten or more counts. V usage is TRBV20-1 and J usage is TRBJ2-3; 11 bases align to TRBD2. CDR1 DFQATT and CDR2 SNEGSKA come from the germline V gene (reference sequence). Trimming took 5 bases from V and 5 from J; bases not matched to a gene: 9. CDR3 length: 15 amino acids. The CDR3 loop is CSARLAGGPGDTQYF. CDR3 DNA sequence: TGCAGTGCTCGCCTAGCGGGAGGTCCGGGAGATACGCAGTATTTT.

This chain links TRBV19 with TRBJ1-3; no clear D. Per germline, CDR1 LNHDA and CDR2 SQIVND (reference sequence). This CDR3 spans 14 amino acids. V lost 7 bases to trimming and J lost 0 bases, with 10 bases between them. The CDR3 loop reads CASNGIFSGNTIYF. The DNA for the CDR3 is TGTGCCAGTAACGGAATATTCTCTGGAAACACCATATATTTT. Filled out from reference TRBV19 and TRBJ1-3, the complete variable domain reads DGGITQSPKYLFRKEGQNVTLSCEQNLNHDAMYWYRQDPGQGLRLIYYSQIVNDFQKGDIAEGYSVSREKKESFPLTVTSAQKNPTAFYLCASNGIFSGNTIYFGEGSWLTVV.

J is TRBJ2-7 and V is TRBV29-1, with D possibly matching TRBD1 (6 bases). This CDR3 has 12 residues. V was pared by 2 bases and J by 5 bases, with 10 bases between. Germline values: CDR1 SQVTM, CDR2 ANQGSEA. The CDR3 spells CSVENAGDEQYF. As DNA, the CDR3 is TGCAGCGTTGAAAACGCAGGGGACGAGCAGTACTTC.

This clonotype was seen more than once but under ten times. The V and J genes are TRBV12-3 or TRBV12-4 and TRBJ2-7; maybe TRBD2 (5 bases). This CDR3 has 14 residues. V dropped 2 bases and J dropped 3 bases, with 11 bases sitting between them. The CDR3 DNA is TGTGCCAGCAGTTTAAGCATTCGGGACTACGAGCAGTACTTC. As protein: CASSLSIRDYEQYF.